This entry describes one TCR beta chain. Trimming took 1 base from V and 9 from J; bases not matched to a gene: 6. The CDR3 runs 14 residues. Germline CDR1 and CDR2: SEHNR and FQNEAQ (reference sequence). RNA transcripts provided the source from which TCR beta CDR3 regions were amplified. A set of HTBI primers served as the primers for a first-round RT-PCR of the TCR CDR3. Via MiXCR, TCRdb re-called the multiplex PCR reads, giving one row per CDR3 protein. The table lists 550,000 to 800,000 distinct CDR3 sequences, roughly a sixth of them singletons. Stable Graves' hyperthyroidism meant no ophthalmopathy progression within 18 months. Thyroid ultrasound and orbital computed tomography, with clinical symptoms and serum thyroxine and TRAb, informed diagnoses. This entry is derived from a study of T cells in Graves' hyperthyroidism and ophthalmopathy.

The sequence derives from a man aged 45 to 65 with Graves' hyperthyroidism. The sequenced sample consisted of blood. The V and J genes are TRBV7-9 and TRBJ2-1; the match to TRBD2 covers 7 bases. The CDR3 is CASSLGLGGSEQFF. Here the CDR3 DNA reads TGTGCCAGCAGCTTAGGGTTGGGAGGGAGTGAGCAGTTCTTC.